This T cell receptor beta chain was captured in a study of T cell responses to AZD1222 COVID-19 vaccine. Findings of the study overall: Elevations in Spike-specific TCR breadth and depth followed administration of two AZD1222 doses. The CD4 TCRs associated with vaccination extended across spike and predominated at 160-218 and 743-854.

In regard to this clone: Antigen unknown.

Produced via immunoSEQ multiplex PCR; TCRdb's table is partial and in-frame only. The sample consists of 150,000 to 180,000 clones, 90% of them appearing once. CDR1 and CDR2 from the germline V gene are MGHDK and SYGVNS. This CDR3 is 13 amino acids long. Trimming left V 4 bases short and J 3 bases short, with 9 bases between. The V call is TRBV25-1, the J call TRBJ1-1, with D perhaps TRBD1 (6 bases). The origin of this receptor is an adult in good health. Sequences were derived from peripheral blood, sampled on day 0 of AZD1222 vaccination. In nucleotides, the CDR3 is TGTGCCAGCAGTGCCACAGGGTACACTGAAGCTTTCTTT. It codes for CASSATGYTEAFF.